Presented here are 20 T cell receptor beta chains from one specimen sequenced in a study of T cell responses to AZD1222 COVID-19 vaccine. Assay: immunoSEQ multiplex PCR; the TCRdb copy retains only in-frame clones and omits some. This table has more than 100,000 clones, about 90% appearing once. Sample: peripheral blood, taken 28 days after the second AZD1222 dose. These receptor sequences come from an adult who received the AZD1222 COVID-19 vaccine.

This chain uses TRBV30 with TRBJ1-5; possibly TRBD1 for D (5 bases). The V end was cut by 0 bases, the J end by 5 bases, with 17 bases between. Germline V gene data show CDR1 as GTSNPN and CDR2 as SVGIG (reference sequence). The CDR3 has 16 amino acids. CDR3 sequence: CAWSVRLQGYDQPQHF. The CDR3 nucleotides are TGTGCCTGGAGTGTACGACTCCAGGGATACGATCAGCCCCAGCATTTT.

The J gene is TRBJ1-6, the V gene TRBV14; the D gene is possibly TRBD1 (6 bases). V shed 0 bases and J shed 14 bases, with 8 bases lying between them. Germline V gene sequence: CDR1 SGHDN, CDR2 FVKESK. This CDR3 comprises 12 residues. DNA for the CDR3: TGTGCCAGCAGCCAAGATACAGGGTCCCTCCACTTT. Residues: CASSQDTGSLHF.

The rearrangement joins TRBV14 to TRBJ2-6; D remains unclear. The CDR3 sequence is 15 residues long. V was trimmed by 1 base and J by 2 bases, leaving 6 bases between them. Germline V gives CDR1 SGHDN, CDR2 FVKESK. The CDR3 here is CASSQVLAGANVLTF. The CDR3 coding sequence is TGTGCCAGCAGCCAAGTACTGGCTGGGGCCAACGTCCTGACTTTC.

This clone was picked up one time. This chain uses TRBV10-2 with TRBJ1-5; D is unresolved. This CDR3 comprises 14 residues. Per the germline V gene, CDR1 is WSHSY and CDR2 is SAAADI. V lost 3 bases to trimming and J lost 8 bases, with 14 bases between them. CDR3 sequence: CASSERAVQKPQHF. For the CDR3, the DNA is TGCGCCAGCAGTGAAAGAGCGGTCCAAAAGCCCCAGCATTTT.

The chain links TRBV2 to TRBJ2-5, with unresolved D. The CDR3 is made up of 13 amino acids. V dropped 4 bases and J dropped 5 bases, with 11 bases sitting between them. Germline values: CDR1 SNHLY, CDR2 FYNNEI. The CDR3 nucleotides read TGTGCCAGCAGTGTCAATGCCCAGGAGACCCAGTACTTC. It translates to CASSVNAQETQYF.

The chain is built from TRBV6-6 and TRBJ1-1, with D unresolved. The germline gives CDR1 MNHNY, CDR2 SVGAGI (reference sequence). There are 13 residues in the CDR3. V shed 4 bases and J shed 4 bases, with 10 bases lying between them. DNA for the CDR3: TGTGCCAGCAGTTCCCTTGGTATCACTGAAGCTTTCTTT. Amino acid sequence: CASSSLGITEAFF.

V is TRBV11-2 and J is TRBJ2-7; no clear D. CDR1 is SGHAT, CDR2 FQNNGV, per germline. This CDR3 is 14 amino acids long. V was cut by 4 bases and J by 2 bases, with 12 bases left in between. The CDR3 nucleotides are TGTGCCAGCAGCTCCTCCACGCCTCCCTACGAGCAGTACTTC. Translating gives CASSSSTPPYEQYF.

This clone was seen a few times. The V and J genes are TRBV7-2 and TRBJ2-1; D gene ambiguous. V dropped 1 base and J dropped 10 bases, with 8 bases sitting between them. Germline-derived CDR1 and CDR2 are SGHTA and FQGNSA. The CDR3 spans 12 residues. CDR3 nucleotides: TGTGCCAGCAGCTTAGGACCCCGAGAGCAGTTCTTC. The encoded protein is CASSLGPREQFF.

This clone was picked up a small number of times. The V call is TRBV5-5, the J call TRBJ2-1, with 9 nucleotides matching TRBD2. This CDR3 has 16 amino acids. V gave up 0 bases and J gave up 4 bases; unmatched junction bases: 5. Germline-derived CDR1 and CDR2 are SGHKS and YYEKEE (reference sequence). In DNA form, the CDR3 reads TGTGCCAGCAGCTTGGGACTAGCGGAGCGATACAATGAGCAGTTCTTC. This encodes CASSLGLAERYNEQFF.

The chain has TRBV4-2 and TRBJ2-3, with D unresolved. Trimming stripped 4 bases from V and 2 bases from J, with 10 bases between. Germline lookup yields CDR1 LGHNA and CDR2 YNFKEQ. This CDR3 has 14 residues. The CDR3 DNA follows: TGTGCCAGCAGCCTTAGGGTATCCACAGATACGCAGTATTTT. It yields the protein CASSLRVSTDTQYF.

The V call is TRBV6-1, the J call TRBJ1-2; no clear D. V gave up 2 bases and J gave up 0 bases, with 13 bases separating them. CDR1 MNHNS and CDR2 SASEGT come from the germline V gene. The CDR3 runs to 16 residues. The CDR3, as DNA: TGTGCCAGCAGTGAAACGACGACTTATTCTAACTATGGCTACACCTTC. It translates to CASSETTTYSNYGYTF.

V gene TRBV19 combines with J gene TRBJ2-3; D call uncertain. The ends were cut back, 3 bases at V and 4 bases at J, with 14 bases in the middle. Germline assignment: CDR1 LNHDA and CDR2 SQIVND (reference sequence). This CDR3 comprises 15 residues. For the CDR3, the DNA is TGTGCCAGTAGTATTGAAGGGTCAGTCGCAGATACGCAGTATTTT. Its translation is CASSIEGSVADTQYF.

This chain connects TRBV29-1 to TRBJ1-2; D unresolved. The CDR3 extends over 11 amino acids. Germline CDR1 and CDR2: SQVTM and ANQGSEA. V was shortened by 2 bases and J by 4 bases, with 5 bases between the two germline ends. The CDR3 region has the DNA TGCAGCGTTGAACAGTCCTATGGCTACACCTTC. Translating it yields CSVEQSYGYTF.

The chain uses TRBV5-4 and TRBJ2-1; 8 bases match TRBD1. CDR1 SGHNT and CDR2 YYREEE come from the germline V gene (reference sequence). V shed 2 bases and J 7 bases; nucleotides not matched to a gene: 5. The CDR3 runs 14 residues. CDR3 bases: TGTGCCAGCAGCTTAGGTACAGGGGGTAATGAGCAGTTCTTC. Translated, it gives CASSLGTGGNEQFF.

V is TRBV28 and J is TRBJ1-4, with D tentatively TRBD1 (5 bases). Deletions cut 1 base from V and 3 bases from J, with 9 bases between. From germline, CDR1 is MDHEN and CDR2 SYDVKM. This CDR3 comprises 15 residues. CDR3 coding DNA: TGTGCCAGCAGTTTATCGGAAGGGGCTAATGAAAAACTGTTTTTT. It specifies CASSLSEGANEKLFF.

The V call is TRBV3-1 (or the pseudogene TRBV3-2), the J call TRBJ1-6, with 9 bases lining up with TRBD1. Per the germline V gene, CDR1 is LGHDT and CDR2 is YNNKEL (reference sequence). V shed 3 bases and J 7 bases; nucleotides not matched to a gene: 1. The CDR3 is 14 residues long. The CDR3 coding sequence is TGTGCCAGCAGCCAGGACAGGGGCAATTCACCCCTCCACTTT. Protein: CASSQDRGNSPLHF.

The rearrangement uses TRBV19 and TRBJ2-7, with 8 bases lining up with TRBD2. V lost 4 bases and J lost 3; bases outside the gene matches: 17. The germline gives CDR1 LNHDA, CDR2 SQIVND (reference sequence). The CDR3 has 18 residues. CDR3 region: CASSSGGRSLDKIYEQYF. CDR3 sequence (DNA): TGTGCCAGTAGTAGTGGCGGGAGGTCCCTCGATAAGATCTACGAGCAGTACTTC. The complete variable domain, with remaining parts taken from reference TRBV19 and TRBJ2-7, reads DGGITQSPKYLFRKEGQNVTLSCEQNLNHDAMYWYRQDPGQGLRLIYYSQIVNDFQKGDIAEGYSVSREKKESFPLTVTSAQKNPTAFYLCASSSGGRSLDKIYEQYFGPGTRLTVT.

V usage is TRBV9 and J usage is TRBJ1-1; a weak D match, TRBD1 (5 bases). Trimming took off 1 base at V and 2 bases at J, with 6 bases between the two ends. The CDR3 loop spans 13 amino acids. The germline CDR1 and CDR2 sequences are SGDLS and YYNGEE. CDR3 nucleotides: TGTGCCAGCAGCGTAAGGACAAACACTGAAGCTTTCTTT. Protein: CASSVRTNTEAFF.

This clone has a single count. V gene TRBV5-1 combines with J gene TRBJ1-2, with D unresolved. Germline CDR1 SGHRS, CDR2 YFSETQ. The V end lost 0 bases, the J end lost 0 bases, and 15 bases lay between the germline ends. There are 17 residues in the CDR3. The chain's CDR3 is CASSLGVVGRANYGYTF. Written as DNA, the CDR3 is TGCGCCAGCAGCTTGGGGGTGGTAGGCAGAGCTAACTATGGCTACACCTTC.

The chain has TRBV6-6 and TRBJ1-2; a weak D match, TRBD1 (5 bases). Germline assignment: CDR1 MNHNY and CDR2 SVGAGI (reference sequence). V lost 5 bases to trimming and J lost 1 base, with 20 bases between them. This CDR3 spans 17 amino acids. CDR3 DNA sequence: TGTGCCAGCAGTCGGGACTCCTCGACCCTTCGTAACTATGGCTACACCTTC. Encoded protein: CASSRDSSTLRNYGYTF.